Sequencing of this T cell receptor beta chain was carried out in a study of patients and donors after allogeneic stem cell transplantation. Relative to its sample, this clonotype is large. The CDR3 contains 16 residues. Germline values: CDR1 SGHRS, CDR2 YFSETQ. Germline trimming cut 0 bases from V and 4 bases from J; bases unmatched to any gene: 4. TCRdb re-called the RT-PCR reads through MiXCR, storing one row per CDR3 protein. The sample yields about 760 distinct CDR3 sequences, around 1.5% seen once. Sequenced: blood, either unsorted or a sorted T cell fraction (not recorded which). This sequence originates from a human donor who was either an allogeneic HSCT recipient or a stem cell or donor lymphocyte infusion donor (not recorded which). It is not recorded whose cells these are; they may come from a transplant donor. The chain links TRBV5-1 to TRBJ2-3, with 11 bases aligning to TRBD2. The CDR3 coding sequence is TGCGCCAGCAGCTTGGGCGGGACTAGCGGATCAGATACGCAGTATTTT. Translated: CASSLGGTSGSDTQYF.